This T cell receptor beta chain appears in the sequencing data of a study of blood T cell repertoires in COVID-19. Study details: The United States, Italy and Spain were the sources of the acute and convalescent COVID-19 samples.

TCRdb keeps only in-frame clones here, not all; method: immunoSEQ multiplex PCR. The data contain 150,000 to 190,000 clones, over 60% of them singletons. Source material: peripheral blood. The source of this sequence is a woman aged 80 or older with acute or convalescent COVID-19.

The CDR3 spells CSVGQGAGNQPQHF. As DNA, the CDR3 is TGCAGCGTTGGGCAGGGGGCGGGCAATCAGCCCCAGCATTTT. This chain connects TRBV29-1 to TRBJ1-5; 8 bases are shared with TRBD1. Germline V gene lookup returns CDR1 SQVTM and CDR2 ANQGSEA. The CDR3 consists of 14 residues. Germline trimming cut 4 bases from V and 2 bases from J; bases unmatched to any gene: 4. Based on the CDR3 plus reference TRBV29-1 and TRBJ1-5, the full variable domain is SAVISQKPSRDICQRGTSLTIQCQVDSQVTMMFWYRQQPGQSLTLIATANQGSEATYESGFVIDKFPISRPNLTFSTLTVSNMSPEDSSIYLCSVGQGAGNQPQHFGDGTRLSIL.